Below, one T cell receptor beta chain is given with its context. How the authors handled the data: Amplification of reference gene primers provided the estimated nucleated cell counts. Assay: immunoSEQ multiplex PCR; the TCRdb copy retains only in-frame clones and omits some. The D gene and trimming were derived from the DNA, and the V and J assignments and clone size from that table. The sample includes 100,000 to 150,000 clones, less than 90% of them seen just once. V dropped 3 bases and J dropped 1 base, with 3 bases sitting between them. Germline-derived CDR1 and CDR2 are MGHDK and SYGVNS. This CDR3 spans 12 amino acids. The source of the sample is a study of blood T cell repertoires in COVID-19. Overall study: T cells, B-cell-depleted T cells, or PBMCs supplied cDNA or gDNA.

This chain links TRBV25-1 with TRBJ1-2, with D unclear. The clonotype was recovered from a woman aged 80 or older with acute or convalescent COVID-19. Sequenced input: peripheral blood. CDR3 sequence reads: CASSDGNYGYTF. The CDR3 DNA follows: TGTGCCAGCAGTGACGGTAACTATGGCTACACCTTC.